This TCR beta chain was identified in a study of siplizumab effects on memory and regulatory T cells (dated by TCRdb to the late 2010s). Describing the broader study: The study looked at the effect of siplizumab, an anti-CD2 antibody, on alloreactive T-cell subsets in allogeneic mixed lymphocyte reactions made from human PBMCs. General conclusions and limits of the study: Among mappable alloreactive CD4+ clones, the Treg-derived fraction averaged around 63% with siplizumab versus around 29% in control reactions. The cumulative frequency of alloreactive sequences traceable to unstimulated CD4+ memory T cells was significantly reduced by siplizumab. A naive or memory phenotype could not be assigned to roughly 75-95% of proliferating CD4+ or CD8+ clones. Sequences below about 10^-5 frequency were poorly captured, so only a minor fraction of alloreactive clones could be mapped to unstimulated subsets. No functional confirmation was obtained for the suppressive function of proliferating Tregs from siplizumab cultures. Greater diversity appeared to be present in unstimulated naive T cells than in memory T cells, and a substantial contribution to the alloresponse seemed to be made by naive cells.

Library preparation was by the immunoSEQ multiplex PCR assay. The deep sequencing platform assayed some 90,000 TCR templates per sample. Genomic DNA extracted from sorted T cells was used for TCRbeta CDR3 sequencing. The original methods were these. Clonal analysis of TCRbeta CDR3 data was done in the R programming language. Alloreactive CD4+ and CD8+ clones were defined by comparing unstimulated samples with post-reaction CFSE-low samples. By matching sequences to the repertoires of sorted unstimulated Treg and non-Treg cells, each alloreactive CD4+ clone was assigned a regulatory or non-regulatory origin. The immuneACCESS repertoire file appears here via TCRdb, limited to in-frame rearrangements. These files lack a portion of the clones; in checked studies, under half of the deficit traces to unresolved V genes, and the cause of the others is not known. D and trimming come from the DNA, and the V and J calls and clone size come from that table. Here the sample has some 100,000 clones; 92% occur a single time. The ten biggest clones cover around 0.68% of the sample.

CDR1 is given as SGDLS and CDR2 as YYNGEE, both from the germline V gene. From the cysteine through the phenylalanine, the CDR3 covers 15 amino acids. CDR3 DNA only is kept here, 45 bases in frame from base 1. Between the V and J ends, shortened by 3 bases and 4 bases respectively, the junction contains 13 bases. Sorted unstimulated T cells, along with proliferating T cells recovered from mixed lymphocyte reactions, underwent TCRbeta CDR3 sequencing. Fresh whole blood from roughly ten HLA-typed healthy donors was used to isolate PBMCs. To map where alloreactive clones came from, CD4+ regulatory T cells in the unstimulated state were FACS-sorted. Note on this clone: Its antigen remains unidentified. No much larger clone is present one base from it, and per-base qualities are unavailable.

The specimen sequenced was Tregs sorted from blood. The sequence is built from TRBV9 and TRBJ1-4; possibly the D gene is TRBD1, per 5 matching bases. This receptor was identified in a human donor in good health. DNA sequence: TGTGCCAGCAGCGCGGGGGGTGCGGGTAATGAAAAACTGTTTTTT. This translates into CASSAGGAGNEKLFF.